Listed here are 10 T cell receptor beta chains from one sample, sequenced in a study of T cells in Graves' hyperthyroidism and ophthalmopathy. Amplification targeted TCR beta CDR3 regions from RNA transcripts. TCR CDR3 underwent first-round RT-PCR with the HTBI primer set. TCRdb independently ran MiXCR on the multiplex PCR reads; one entry per CDR3 protein. The sample consists of about 360,000 distinct CDR3 sequences, around an eighth of them appearing once. Sequenced material: blood. These receptors were collected from a man aged 25-40 years with Graves' hyperthyroidism that later progressed to Graves' ophthalmopathy.

The chain combines TRBV12-3 or TRBV12-4 with TRBJ1-5; unclear D gene. Trimming removed 2 bases at V and 4 bases at J, with 12 bases between. This CDR3 region has 15 residues. In DNA, the CDR3 is TGTGCCAGCAGTTTAAGTCAGAATTTAAATCAGCCCCAGCATTTT. Translating gives CASSLSQNLNQPQHF.

In this sample, this clonotype turned up many times. This chain uses TRBV19 with TRBJ1-1; 10 nucleotides line up with TRBD1. The germline CDR1 and CDR2 sequences are LNHDA and SQIVND (reference sequence). This CDR3 comprises 16 residues. Trimming cost V 7 bases and J 3 bases; bases outside gene matches: 11. This CDR3 is CASMGIRTGGDTEAFF. The CDR3 DNA reads TGTGCCAGTATGGGAATTCGGACAGGGGGAGACACTGAAGCTTTCTTT.

Note on this clonotype: Just one base apart from a much larger clone, this may be a read error. The genes are TRBV5-5 and TRBJ1-1; D is perhaps TRBD1 (5 bases). The CDR3 spans 15 residues. V was cut by 4 bases and J by 0 bases, with 13 bases left in between. CDR1 and CDR2 (germline): SGHKS, YYEKEE (reference sequence). The CDR3 sequence is CASSQRQQMNTEAFF. DNA of the CDR3: TGTGCCAGCAGCCAGAGACAGCAAATGAACACTGAAGCTTTCTTT.

This clonotype showed up many times. The CDR3 is CASSFGQGGGNEQFF. As DNA, the CDR3 is TGTGCCAGCAGTTTCGGACAGGGGGGAGGGAATGAGCAGTTCTTC. V usage is TRBV7-9 and J usage is TRBJ2-1, with 10 bases fitting TRBD1. Trimming at V came to 6 bases and at J to 7 bases, leaving 9 bases not matched to a gene. The germline CDR1 and CDR2 sequences are SEHNR and FQNEAQ (reference sequence). The CDR3 is 15 amino acids.

This clonotype was counted between two and nine times. V is TRBV5-6 and J is TRBJ2-1; D is unclear. Germline-derived CDR1 and CDR2 are SGHDT and YYEEEE. V was shortened by 6 bases and J by 5 bases, with 12 bases between the two germline ends. The CDR3 contains 13 residues. CDR3 protein: CASTPSFDNEQFF. Written as DNA, the CDR3 is TGTGCCAGCACCCCGTCGTTTGACAATGAGCAGTTCTTC.

At least ten counts were recorded for this clonotype. V gene TRBV7-8 combines with J gene TRBJ1-4; TRBD1 is a possible D gene (5 bases). Between the trimmed V and J ends, which lost 3 bases and 3 bases, there was a span of 8 bases. The CDR3 is made up of 14 amino acids. Germline loops: CDR1 SGHVS, CDR2 FQNEAQ. CDR3 DNA: TGTGCCAGCAGCTTTTGGGGGGCTAATGAAAAACTGTTTTTT. Protein: CASSFWGANEKLFF. The whole variable domain, filled in from reference TRBV7-8 and TRBJ1-4, reads GAGVSQSPRYKVAKRGQDVALRCDPISGHVSLFWYQQALGQGPEFLTYFQNEAQLDKSGLPSDRFFAERPEGSVSTLKIQRTQQEDSAVYLCASSFWGANEKLFFGSGTQLSVL.

In this sample, this clonotype turned up many times. This chain connects TRBV6-5 to TRBJ2-3, with TRBD1 identical over 9 bases. Trimming at V came to 2 bases and at J to 1 base, leaving 4 bases not matched to a gene. The CDR3 sequence is 16 residues long. The germline V gene encodes CDR1 MNHEY and CDR2 SVGAGI. This CDR3 reads CASSYPGQGGTDTQYF. The CDR3 nucleotides read TGTGCCAGCAGTTACCCGGGACAGGGAGGCACAGATACGCAGTATTTT.

The table lists this clonotype with many counts. This chain connects TRBV28 to TRBJ1-5, with 8 bases identical to TRBD1. The CDR3 length is 16 residues. Germline V lookup: CDR1 MDHEN, CDR2 SYDVKM. J was trimmed by 4 bases and V by 6 bases; bases with no gene match: 11. The CDR3 loop is CASRFDRGGRNQPQHF. CDR3 sequence (DNA): TGTGCCAGCAGATTTGACAGGGGAGGACGGAATCAGCCCCAGCATTTT.

This clonotype was recorded at least ten times. The chain couples TRBV6-6 to TRBJ2-3; possible D gene TRBD1, 5 bases. The CDR3 is 13 residues long. Trimming left V 0 bases short and J 4 bases short, with 5 bases between. Germline CDR1 MNHNY, CDR2 SVGAGI (reference sequence). CDR3 sequence reads: CASSYSGPDTQYF. CDR3 bases: TGTGCCAGCAGTTACTCGGGGCCAGATACGCAGTATTTT.

The V gene is TRBV11-2, the J gene TRBJ2-1; 9 bases match TRBD1. The V gene end was trimmed by 6 bases and the J gene end by 1 base; junction bases not matched to a gene: 10. This CDR3 is built from 17 residues. Looked up from germline, CDR1 is SGHAT and CDR2 is FQNNGV. Written as DNA, the CDR3 is TGTGCCAGCAGACGACAGGGGGGCCCCTTATCCTACAATGAGCAGTTCTTC. Its protein is CASRRQGGPLSYNEQFF. The full variable domain, in which reference TRBV11-2 and TRBJ2-1 provide the parts outside the CDR3, is EAGVAQSPRYKIIEKRQSVAFWCNPISGHATLYWYQQILGQGPKLLIQFQNNGVVDDSQLPKDRFSAERLKGVDSTLKIQPAKLEDSAVYLCASRRQGGPLSYNEQFFGPGTRLTVL.